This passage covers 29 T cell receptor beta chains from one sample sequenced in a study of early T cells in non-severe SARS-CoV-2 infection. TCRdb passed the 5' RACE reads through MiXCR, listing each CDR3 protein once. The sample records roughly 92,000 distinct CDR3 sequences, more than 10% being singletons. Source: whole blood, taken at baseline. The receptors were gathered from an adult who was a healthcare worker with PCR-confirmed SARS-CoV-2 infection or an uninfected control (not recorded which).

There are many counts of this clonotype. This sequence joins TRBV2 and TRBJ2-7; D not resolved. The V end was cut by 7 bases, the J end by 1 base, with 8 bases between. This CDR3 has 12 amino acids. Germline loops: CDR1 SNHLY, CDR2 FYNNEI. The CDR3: CASNLQSYEQYF. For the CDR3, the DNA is TGTGCCAGCAACCTCCAGTCCTACGAGCAGTACTTC.

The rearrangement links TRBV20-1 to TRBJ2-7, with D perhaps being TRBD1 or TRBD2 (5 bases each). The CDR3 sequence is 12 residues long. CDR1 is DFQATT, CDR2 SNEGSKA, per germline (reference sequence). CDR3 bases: TGCAGCGTTCATTTGGGGGCCTACGAGCAGTACTTC. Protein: CSVHLGAYEQYF.

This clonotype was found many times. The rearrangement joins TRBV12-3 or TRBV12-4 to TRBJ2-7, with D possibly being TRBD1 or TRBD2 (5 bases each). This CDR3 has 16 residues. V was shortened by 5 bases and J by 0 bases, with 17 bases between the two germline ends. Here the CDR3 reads CASSPAWGGHSYEQYF. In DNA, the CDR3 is TGTGCCAGCAGTCCAGCTTGGGGCGGGCACTCCTACGAGCAGTACTTC.

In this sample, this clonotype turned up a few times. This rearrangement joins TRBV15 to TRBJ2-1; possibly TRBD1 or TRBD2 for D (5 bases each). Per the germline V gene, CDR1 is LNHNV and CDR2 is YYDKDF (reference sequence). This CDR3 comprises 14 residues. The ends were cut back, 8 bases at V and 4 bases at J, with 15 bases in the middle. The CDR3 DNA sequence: TGTGCCACCTCGCGTGGGACCACATACAATGAGCAGTTCTTC. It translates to CATSRGTTYNEQFF.

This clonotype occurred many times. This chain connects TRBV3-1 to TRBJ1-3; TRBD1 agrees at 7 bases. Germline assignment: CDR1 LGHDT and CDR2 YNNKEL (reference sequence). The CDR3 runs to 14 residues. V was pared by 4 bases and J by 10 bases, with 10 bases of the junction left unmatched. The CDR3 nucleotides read TGTGCCAGCAGCCGACAGGGCATCGAGATGACCATATATTTT. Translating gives CASSRQGIEMTIYF.

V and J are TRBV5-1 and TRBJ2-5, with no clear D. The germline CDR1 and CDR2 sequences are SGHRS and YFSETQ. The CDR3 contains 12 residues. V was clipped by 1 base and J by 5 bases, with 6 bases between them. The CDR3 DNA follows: TGCGCCAGCAGCTTGCCCACCGAGACCCAGTACTTC. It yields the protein CASSLPTETQYF.

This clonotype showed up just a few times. The CDR3 is CASSPDLGGYNEQFF. CDR3 DNA: TGTGCCAGCAGCCCGGACCTCGGGGGCTACAATGAGCAGTTCTTC. The V gene is TRBV9, the J gene TRBJ2-1; D may be TRBD2 (6 bases). The CDR3 sequence is 15 residues long. The V gene lost 4 bases and the J gene lost 3 bases, with 14 bases spanning the gap. Germline CDR1 and CDR2: SGDLS and YYNGEE.

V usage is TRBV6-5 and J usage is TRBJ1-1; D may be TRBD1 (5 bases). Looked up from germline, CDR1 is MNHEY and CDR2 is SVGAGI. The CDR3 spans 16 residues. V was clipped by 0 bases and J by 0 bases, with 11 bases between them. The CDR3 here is CASSYSGGAMNTEAFF. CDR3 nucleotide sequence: TGTGCCAGCAGTTACTCTGGAGGGGCCATGAACACTGAAGCTTTCTTT.

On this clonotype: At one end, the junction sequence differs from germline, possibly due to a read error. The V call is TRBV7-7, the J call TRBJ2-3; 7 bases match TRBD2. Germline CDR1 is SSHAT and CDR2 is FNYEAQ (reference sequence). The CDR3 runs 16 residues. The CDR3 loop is CASTTGPGGWTDTQYF. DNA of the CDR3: TGTGCTAGCACCACTGGACCGGGAGGTTGGACAGATACGCAGTATTTT.

The CDR3 protein is CASRGVHSYEQYF. DNA of the CDR3: TGTGCCAGCAGGGGGGTGCACTCCTACGAGCAGTACTTC. V and J are TRBV12-3 or TRBV12-4 and TRBJ2-7; either TRBD1 or TRBD2 may fit D (5 bases each). Trimming pared 6 bases from V and 0 bases from J, leaving 9 bases between. The CDR3 sequence is 13 residues long.

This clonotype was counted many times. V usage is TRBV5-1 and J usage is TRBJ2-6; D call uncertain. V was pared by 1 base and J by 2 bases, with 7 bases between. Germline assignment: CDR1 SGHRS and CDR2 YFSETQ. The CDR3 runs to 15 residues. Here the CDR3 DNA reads TGCGCCAGCAGCTTGTCACTGCCTGGGGCCAACGTCCTGACTTTC. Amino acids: CASSLSLPGANVLTF.

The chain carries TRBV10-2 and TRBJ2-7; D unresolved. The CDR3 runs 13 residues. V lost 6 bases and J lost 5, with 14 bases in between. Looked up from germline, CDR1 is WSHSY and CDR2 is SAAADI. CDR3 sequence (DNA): TGCGCCAGCAGCGGACGCCCAAGGGACGAGCAGTACTTC. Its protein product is CASSGRPRDEQYF.

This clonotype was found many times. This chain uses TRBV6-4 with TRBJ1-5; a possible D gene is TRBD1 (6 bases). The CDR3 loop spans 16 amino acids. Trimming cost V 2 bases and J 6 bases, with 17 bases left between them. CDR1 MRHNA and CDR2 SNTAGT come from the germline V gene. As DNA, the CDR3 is TGTGCCAGCAGTGACGGTGGACCCGCGGGGGCTCAGCCCCAGCATTTT. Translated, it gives CASSDGGPAGAQPQHF.

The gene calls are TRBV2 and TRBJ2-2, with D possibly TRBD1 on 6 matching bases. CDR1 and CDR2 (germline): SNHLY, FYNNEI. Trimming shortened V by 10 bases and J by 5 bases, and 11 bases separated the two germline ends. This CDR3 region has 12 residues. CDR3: CANRVLTGELFF. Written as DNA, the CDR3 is TGTGCCAACAGGGTTTTAACCGGGGAGCTGTTTTTT.

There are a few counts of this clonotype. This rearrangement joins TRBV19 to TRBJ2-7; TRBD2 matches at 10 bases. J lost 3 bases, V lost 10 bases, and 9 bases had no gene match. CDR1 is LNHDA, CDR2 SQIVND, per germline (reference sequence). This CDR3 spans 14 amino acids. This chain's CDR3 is CATDRIAGGYEQYF. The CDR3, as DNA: TGTGCCACCGACCGTATAGCGGGGGGCTACGAGCAGTACTTC.

CDR3 residues: CASHSGEKTQYF. CDR3 nucleotides: TGCGCCAGCCATAGCGGGGAAAAGACCCAGTACTTC. V gene TRBV5-1 combines with J gene TRBJ2-5; TRBD2 aligns across 8 bases. The CDR3 extends over 12 amino acids. J lost 6 bases, V lost 7 bases, and 5 bases had no gene match. Germline CDR1 reads SGHRS; CDR2 reads YFSETQ.

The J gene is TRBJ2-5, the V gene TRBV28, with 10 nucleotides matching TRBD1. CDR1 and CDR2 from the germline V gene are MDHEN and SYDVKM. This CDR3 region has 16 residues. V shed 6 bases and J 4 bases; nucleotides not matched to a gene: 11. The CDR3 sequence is CASSLTDRGYRETQYF. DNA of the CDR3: TGTGCCAGCAGCTTGACGGACAGGGGGTATAGAGAGACCCAGTACTTC.

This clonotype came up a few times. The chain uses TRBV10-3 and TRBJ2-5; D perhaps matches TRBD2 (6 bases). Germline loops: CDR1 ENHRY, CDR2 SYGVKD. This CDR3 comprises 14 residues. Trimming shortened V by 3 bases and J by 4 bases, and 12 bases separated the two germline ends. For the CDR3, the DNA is TGTGCCATCAGTGAAGGAGGGAAAGCAGAGACCCAGTACTTC. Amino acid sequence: CAISEGGKAETQYF.

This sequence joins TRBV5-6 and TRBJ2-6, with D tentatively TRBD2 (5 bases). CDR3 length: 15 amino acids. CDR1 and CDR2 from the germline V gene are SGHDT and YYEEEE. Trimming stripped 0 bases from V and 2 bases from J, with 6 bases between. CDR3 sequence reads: CASSLAGTGANVLTF. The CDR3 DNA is TGTGCCAGCAGCTTGGCGGGAACTGGGGCCAACGTCCTGACTTTC.

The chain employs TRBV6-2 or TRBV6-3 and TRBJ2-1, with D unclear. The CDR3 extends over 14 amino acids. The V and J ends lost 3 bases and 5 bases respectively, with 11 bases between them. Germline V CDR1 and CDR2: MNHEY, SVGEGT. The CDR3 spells CASSYFLPNNEQFF. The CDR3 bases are TGTGCCAGCAGTTATTTTTTGCCGAACAATGAGCAGTTCTTC.

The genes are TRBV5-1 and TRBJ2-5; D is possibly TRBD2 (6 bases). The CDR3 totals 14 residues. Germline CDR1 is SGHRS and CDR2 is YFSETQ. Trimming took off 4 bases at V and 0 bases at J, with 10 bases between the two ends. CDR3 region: CASSLAGNQETQYF. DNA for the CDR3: TGCGCCAGCAGCCTGGCGGGGAACCAAGAGACCCAGTACTTC. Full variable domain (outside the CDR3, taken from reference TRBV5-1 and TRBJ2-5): KAGVTQTPRYLIKTRGQQVTLSCSPISGHRSVSWYQQTPGQGLQFLFEYFSETQRNKGNFPGRFSGRQFSNSRSEMNVSTLELGDSALYLCASSLAGNQETQYFGPGTRLLVL.

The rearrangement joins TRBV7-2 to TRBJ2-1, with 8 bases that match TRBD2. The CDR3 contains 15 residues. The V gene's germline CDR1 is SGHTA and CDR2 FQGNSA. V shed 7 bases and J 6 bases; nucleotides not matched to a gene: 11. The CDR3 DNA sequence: TGTGCCAGCAAAGCTGGACTAGCAATCTCCAATGAGCAGTTCTTC. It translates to CASKAGLAISNEQFF.

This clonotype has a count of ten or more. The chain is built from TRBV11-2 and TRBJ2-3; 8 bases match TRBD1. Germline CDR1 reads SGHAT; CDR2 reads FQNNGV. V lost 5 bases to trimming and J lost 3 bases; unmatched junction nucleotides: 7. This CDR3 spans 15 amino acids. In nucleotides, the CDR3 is TGTGCCAGCAGCCCAGGACAGGGAAGTACAGATACGCAGTATTTT. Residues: CASSPGQGSTDTQYF.

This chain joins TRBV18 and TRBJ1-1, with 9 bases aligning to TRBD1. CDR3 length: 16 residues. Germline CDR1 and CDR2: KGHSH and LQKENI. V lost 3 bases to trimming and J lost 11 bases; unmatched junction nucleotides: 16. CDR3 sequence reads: CASSPLMGQGIGDAFF. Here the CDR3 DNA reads TGTGCCAGCTCACCTCTGATGGGACAGGGCATCGGGGACGCTTTCTTT.

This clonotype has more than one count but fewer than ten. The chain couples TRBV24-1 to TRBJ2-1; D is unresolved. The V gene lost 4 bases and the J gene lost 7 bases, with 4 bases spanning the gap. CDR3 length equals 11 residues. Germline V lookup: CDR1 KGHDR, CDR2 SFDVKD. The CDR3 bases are TGTGCCACCAGTGACCCGAATGAGCAGTTCTTC. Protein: CATSDPNEQFF.

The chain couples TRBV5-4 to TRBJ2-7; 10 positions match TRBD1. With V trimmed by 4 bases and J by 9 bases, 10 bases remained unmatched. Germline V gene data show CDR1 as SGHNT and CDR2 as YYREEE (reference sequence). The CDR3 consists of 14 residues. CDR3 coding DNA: TGTGCCAGCAGCCCAGGTGGGACAGGGGCCCGGCAGTACTTC. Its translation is CASSPGGTGARQYF.

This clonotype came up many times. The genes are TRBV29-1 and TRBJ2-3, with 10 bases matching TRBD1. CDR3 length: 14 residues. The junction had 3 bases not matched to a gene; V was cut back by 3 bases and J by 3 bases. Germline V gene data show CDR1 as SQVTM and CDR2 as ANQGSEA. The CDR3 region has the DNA TGCAGCGTTGAGGGGACAGGGGTAACAGATACGCAGTATTTT. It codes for CSVEGTGVTDTQYF.

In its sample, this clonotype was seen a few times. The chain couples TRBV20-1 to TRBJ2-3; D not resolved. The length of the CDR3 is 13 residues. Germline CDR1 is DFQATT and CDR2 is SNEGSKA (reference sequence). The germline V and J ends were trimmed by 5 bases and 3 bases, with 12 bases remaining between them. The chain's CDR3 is CSASPDATDTQYF. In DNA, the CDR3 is TGCAGTGCTTCCCCGGATGCGACAGATACGCAGTATTTT.

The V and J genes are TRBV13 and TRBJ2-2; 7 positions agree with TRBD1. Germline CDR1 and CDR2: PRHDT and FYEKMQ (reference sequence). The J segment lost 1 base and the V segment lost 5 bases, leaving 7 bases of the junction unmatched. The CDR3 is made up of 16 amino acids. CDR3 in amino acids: CASSREGAENTGELFF. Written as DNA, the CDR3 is TGTGCCAGCAGCAGAGAGGGGGCGGAGAACACCGGGGAGCTGTTTTTT.